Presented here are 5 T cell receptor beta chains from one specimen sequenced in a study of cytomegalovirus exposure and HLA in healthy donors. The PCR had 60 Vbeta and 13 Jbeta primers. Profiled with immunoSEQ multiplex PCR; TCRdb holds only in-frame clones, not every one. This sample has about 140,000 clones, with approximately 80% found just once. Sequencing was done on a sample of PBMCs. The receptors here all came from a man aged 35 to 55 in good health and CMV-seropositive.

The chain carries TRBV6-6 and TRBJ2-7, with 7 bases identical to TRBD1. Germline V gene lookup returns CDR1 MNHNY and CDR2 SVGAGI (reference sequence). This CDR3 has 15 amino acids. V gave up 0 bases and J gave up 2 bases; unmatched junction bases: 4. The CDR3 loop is CASSYSRDRAYEQYF. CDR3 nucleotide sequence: TGTGCCAGCAGTTACTCGAGGGACAGAGCCTACGAGCAGTACTTC.

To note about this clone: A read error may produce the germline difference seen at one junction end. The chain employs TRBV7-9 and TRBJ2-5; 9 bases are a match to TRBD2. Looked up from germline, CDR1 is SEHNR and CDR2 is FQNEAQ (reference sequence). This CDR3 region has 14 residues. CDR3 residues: CSSSFLAGDKTQYF. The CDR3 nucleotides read TGTTCCAGCAGCTTTTTAGCGGGGGACAAGACCCAGTACTTC.

CDR3 protein: CASSPLRGGPTEAFF. Written as DNA, the CDR3 is TGTGCCAGCAGCCCTCTGAGGGGAGGGCCCACTGAAGCTTTCTTT. The gene calls are TRBV7-9 and TRBJ1-1, with D tentatively TRBD1 (5 bases). The V and J ends lost 5 bases and 4 bases respectively, with 17 bases between them. The V gene's germline CDR1 is SEHNR and CDR2 FQNEAQ (reference sequence). This CDR3 region has 15 residues.

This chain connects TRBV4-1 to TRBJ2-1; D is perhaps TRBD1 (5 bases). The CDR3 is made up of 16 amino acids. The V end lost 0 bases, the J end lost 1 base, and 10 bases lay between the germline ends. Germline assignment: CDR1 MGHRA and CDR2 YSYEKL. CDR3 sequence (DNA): TGCGCCAGCAGCCAAGAGGCGACAGCTTCCTACAATGAGCAGTTCTTC. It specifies CASSQEATASYNEQFF.

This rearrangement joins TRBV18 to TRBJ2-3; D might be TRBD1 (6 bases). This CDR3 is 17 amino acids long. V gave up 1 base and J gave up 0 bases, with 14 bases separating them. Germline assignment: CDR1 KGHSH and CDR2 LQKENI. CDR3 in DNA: TGTGCCAGCTCACCACTCCGACAGGATAGTAGCACAGATACGCAGTATTTT. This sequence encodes CASSPLRQDSSTDTQYF.